These 5 T cell receptor beta chains were all obtained from the same sample, sequenced in a study of T cell repertoires in cytomegalovirus infection. TCRdb re-called the reads through MiXCR, storing one row per CDR3 protein. The sample lists 100,000 or so distinct CDR3 sequences; approximately 15% were seen once. Specimen: PBMCs. The receptors shown here come from a human donor in good health (CMV status not recorded). Some clones in this sample may be carry-over from other donors' samples.

This clonotype was recorded a few times. The J gene is TRBJ2-7, the V gene TRBV27; D is undetermined. The CDR3 extends over 15 amino acids. The V and J ends lost 6 bases and 0 bases respectively, with 15 bases between them. CDR1 MNHEY and CDR2 SMNVEV come from the germline V gene (reference sequence). CDR3 protein: CASSLRTASSYEQYF. CDR3 sequence (DNA): TGTGCCAGCAGCCTAAGGACGGCGAGCTCCTACGAGCAGTACTTC.

In DNA, the CDR3 is TGTGCCAGCGACGGAGGGGCCTACTATGGCTACACCTTC. Translation: CASDGGAYYGYTF. The chain employs TRBV7-2 and TRBJ1-2; D perhaps matches TRBD1 (5 bases). The CDR3 is 13 residues long. Trimming left V 8 bases short and J 3 bases short, with 13 bases between. Per the germline V gene, CDR1 is SGHTA and CDR2 is FQGNSA.

In its sample, this clonotype was seen many times. The J gene is TRBJ1-5, the V gene TRBV6-2 or TRBV6-3; no definite D call. V was pared by 2 bases and J by 1 base, with 6 bases between. This CDR3 has 14 amino acids. Germline V gene sequence: CDR1 MNHEY, CDR2 SVGEGT. CDR3: CASSYAGSNQPQHF. The CDR3, as DNA: TGTGCCAGCAGTTACGCGGGGAGCAATCAGCCCCAGCATTTT.

This clonotype was detected only a few times. V gene TRBV20-1 combines with J gene TRBJ1-2, with a possible D match to TRBD1 (6 bases). The CDR3 has 13 residues. Germline CDR1 and CDR2: DFQATT and SNEGSKA (reference sequence). V was clipped by 0 bases and J by 7 bases, with 12 bases between them. The CDR3 sequence: CSARDETGSGYTF. The CDR3 coding sequence is TGCAGTGCTAGAGACGAAACAGGGTCTGGCTACACCTTC.

The chain recombines TRBV20-1 with TRBJ1-2; D is undetermined. Trimming removed 3 bases at V and 4 bases at J, with 6 bases between. The CDR3 totals 11 residues. CDR1 is DFQATT, CDR2 SNEGSKA, per germline (reference sequence). The CDR3 loop reads CSARLSYGYTF. The CDR3 DNA reads as TGCAGTGCTAGGCTAAGCTATGGCTACACCTTC.